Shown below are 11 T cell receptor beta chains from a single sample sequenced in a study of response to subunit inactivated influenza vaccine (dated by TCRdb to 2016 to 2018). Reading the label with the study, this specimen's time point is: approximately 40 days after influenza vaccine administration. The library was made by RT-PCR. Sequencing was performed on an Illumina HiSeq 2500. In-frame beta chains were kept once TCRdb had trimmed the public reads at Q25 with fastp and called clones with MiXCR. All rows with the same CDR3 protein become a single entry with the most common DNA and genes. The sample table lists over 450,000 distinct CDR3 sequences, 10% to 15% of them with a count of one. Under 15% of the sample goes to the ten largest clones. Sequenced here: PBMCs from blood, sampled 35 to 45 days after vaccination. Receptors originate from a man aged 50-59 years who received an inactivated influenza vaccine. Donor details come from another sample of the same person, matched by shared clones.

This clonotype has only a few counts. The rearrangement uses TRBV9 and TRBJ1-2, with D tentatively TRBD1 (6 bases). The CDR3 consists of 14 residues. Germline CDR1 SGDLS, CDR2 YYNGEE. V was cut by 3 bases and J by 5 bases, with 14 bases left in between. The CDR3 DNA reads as TGTGCCAGCAGCGGTTGGGGGGCGGGATATGGCTACACCTTC. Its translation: CASSGWGAGYGYTF.

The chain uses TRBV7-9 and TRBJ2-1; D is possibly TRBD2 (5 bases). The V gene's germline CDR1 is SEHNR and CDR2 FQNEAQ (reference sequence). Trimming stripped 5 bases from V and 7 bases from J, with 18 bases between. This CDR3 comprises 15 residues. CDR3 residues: CASSHVSERSNEQFF. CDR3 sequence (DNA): TGTGCCAGCAGCCACGTTAGCGAGAGGTCGAATGAGCAGTTCTTC.

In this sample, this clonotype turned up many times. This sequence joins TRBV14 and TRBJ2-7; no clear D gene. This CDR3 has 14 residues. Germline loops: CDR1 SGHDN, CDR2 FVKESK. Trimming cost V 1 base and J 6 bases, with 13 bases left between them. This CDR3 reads CASSQAHGVSEQYF. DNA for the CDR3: TGTGCCAGCAGCCAAGCTCATGGTGTAAGCGAGCAGTACTTC.

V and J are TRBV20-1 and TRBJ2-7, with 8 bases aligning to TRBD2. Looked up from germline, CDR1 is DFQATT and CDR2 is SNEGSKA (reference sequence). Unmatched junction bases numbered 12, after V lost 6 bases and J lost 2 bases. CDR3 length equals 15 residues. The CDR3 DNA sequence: TGCAGTGCCTACCCGGGGCGGGGGGATACCTACGAGCAGTACTTC. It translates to CSAYPGRGDTYEQYF.

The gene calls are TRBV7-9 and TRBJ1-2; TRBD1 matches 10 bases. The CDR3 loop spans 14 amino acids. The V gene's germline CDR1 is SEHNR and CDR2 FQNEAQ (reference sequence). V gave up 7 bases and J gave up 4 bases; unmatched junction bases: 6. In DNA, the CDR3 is TGTGCCAGCACCCTTGGGACAGGGGTCTATGGCTACACCTTC. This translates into CASTLGTGVYGYTF.

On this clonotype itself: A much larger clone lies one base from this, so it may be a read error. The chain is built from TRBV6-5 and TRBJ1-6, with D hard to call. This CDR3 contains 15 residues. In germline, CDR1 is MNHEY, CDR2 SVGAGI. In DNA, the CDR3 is TGTGCCGGCAGTTACGACGACGGCTGGAATTCACCCCTCCACTTT. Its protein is CAGSYDDGWNSPLHF.

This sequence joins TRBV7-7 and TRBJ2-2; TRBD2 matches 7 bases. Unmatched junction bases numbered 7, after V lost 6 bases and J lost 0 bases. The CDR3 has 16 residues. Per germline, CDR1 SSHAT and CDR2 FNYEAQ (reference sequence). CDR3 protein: CASRSLADANTGELFF. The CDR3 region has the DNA TGTGCCAGCAGGTCTCTAGCGGATGCGAACACCGGGGAGCTGTTTTTT.

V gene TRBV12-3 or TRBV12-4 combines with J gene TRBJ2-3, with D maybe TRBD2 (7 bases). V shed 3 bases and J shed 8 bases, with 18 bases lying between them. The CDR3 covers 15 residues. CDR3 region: CASSFEGGGTVTQYF. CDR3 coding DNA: TGTGCCAGCAGTTTTGAGGGGGGGGGGACGGTTACGCAGTATTTT.

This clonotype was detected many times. The CDR3 DNA is TGTGCCAGCAGTTCCAGGGGGCCAGATACGCAGTATTTT. This sequence encodes CASSSRGPDTQYF. V usage is TRBV7-3 and J usage is TRBJ2-3; 8 bases match TRBD1. The CDR3 is 13 residues long. V lost 6 bases, J lost 4 bases, and 3 bases stayed unmatched. CDR1 and CDR2 (germline): SGHTA, FQGTGA.

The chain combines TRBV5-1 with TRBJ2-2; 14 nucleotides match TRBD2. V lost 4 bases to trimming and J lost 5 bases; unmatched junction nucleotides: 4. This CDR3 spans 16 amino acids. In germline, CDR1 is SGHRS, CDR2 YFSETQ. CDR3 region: CASSPRTSGRTGELFF. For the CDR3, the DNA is TGCGCCAGCAGCCCCCGGACTAGCGGGAGGACCGGGGAGCTGTTTTTT. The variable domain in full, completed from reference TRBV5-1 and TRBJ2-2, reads KAGVTQTPRYLIKTRGQQVTLSCSPISGHRSVSWYQQTPGQGLQFLFEYFSETQRNKGNFPGRFSGRQFSNSRSEMNVSTLELGDSALYLCASSPRTSGRTGELFFGEGSRLTVL.

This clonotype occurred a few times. CDR3 bases: TGTGCCAGCAGTTTCGGGTTAGGGGGCGAGCAGTACTTC. Protein sequence: CASSFGLGGEQYF. The rearrangement uses TRBV5-4 and TRBJ2-7, with a possible D match to TRBD1 (6 bases). CDR1 is SGHNT and CDR2 is YYREEE in the germline V gene (reference sequence). Trimming stripped 5 bases from V and 6 bases from J, with 15 bases between. This CDR3 has 13 amino acids.